Presented here are 32 T cell receptor beta chains from one specimen sequenced in a study of blood T cell repertoires in COVID-19. The protocol was immunoSEQ multiplex PCR, while the TCRdb copy is restricted to in-frame clones and leaves out a portion. The data show 310,000 or so clones, with around nine tenths seen just once and roughly 10% held by the top ten. The sequencing input was peripheral blood. Source of these receptors: a woman aged 25 to 39 with COVID-19, enrolled during active disease.

The chain combines TRBV19 with TRBJ2-2; 9 nucleotides match TRBD1. The CDR3 is 18 residues long. CDR1 LNHDA and CDR2 SQIVND come from the germline V gene (reference sequence). The trim removed 3 bases at V and 0 bases at J, leaving 8 bases unmatched. The chain's CDR3 is CASSMTGGHLANTGELFF. The CDR3, as DNA: TGTGCCAGTAGTATGACAGGGGGTCACCTCGCGAACACCGGGGAGCTGTTTTTT.

This rearrangement joins TRBV9 to TRBJ1-2, with D unclear. Germline values: CDR1 SGDLS, CDR2 YYNGEE. This CDR3 is 14 amino acids long. Trimming shortened V by 0 bases and J by 3 bases, and 9 bases separated the two germline ends. The CDR3 region is CASSVDYGDYGYTF. CDR3 DNA: TGTGCCAGCAGCGTAGATTACGGGGACTATGGCTACACCTTC.

V usage is TRBV10-1 and J usage is TRBJ2-1; TRBD2 is a possible D gene (6 bases). V was clipped by 1 base and J by 5 bases, with 12 bases between them. Germline lookup yields CDR1 WNHNN and CDR2 SYGVQD (reference sequence). This CDR3 comprises 15 residues. The CDR3 DNA is TGCGCCAGCAGTGAGTGGGCTAGCGCCAACAATGAGCAGTTCTTC. Translation: CASSEWASANNEQFF.

V usage is TRBV10-3 and J usage is TRBJ2-1, with a tentative D call TRBD1 (6 bases). This CDR3 has 13 residues. The V gene's germline CDR1 is ENHRY and CDR2 SYGVKD. V dropped 8 bases and J dropped 4 bases, with 12 bases sitting between them. CDR3 region: CAISRTAYNEQFF. The CDR3 region has the DNA TGTGCCATCTCTAGGACAGCATACAATGAGCAGTTCTTC.

The rearrangement uses TRBV28 and TRBJ1-2; 7 positions match TRBD1. The germline V gene encodes CDR1 MDHEN and CDR2 SYDVKM. The CDR3 contains 17 residues. After removal of 2 bases from V and 1 base from J, the junction contained 10 bases not matched to a gene. The CDR3 reads CASSLPPWQGGNYGYTF. The DNA for the CDR3 is TGTGCCAGCAGTTTACCCCCATGGCAGGGGGGTAACTATGGCTACACCTTC.

J is TRBJ2-5 and V is TRBV7-2; tentatively, D is TRBD1 (6 bases). The CDR3 runs to 14 residues. V lost 5 bases to trimming and J lost 1 base, with 11 bases between them. Germline V gene lookup returns CDR1 SGHTA and CDR2 FQGNSA. CDR3 sequence: CASSVDSTQETQYF. Here the CDR3 DNA reads TGTGCCAGCAGCGTGGACAGTACCCAAGAGACCCAGTACTTC.

This clone has more than one count but fewer than ten. The chain is built from TRBV5-6 and TRBJ1-2, with 9 nucleotides matching TRBD1. The CDR3 is made up of 14 amino acids. J was trimmed by 4 bases and V by 0 bases; bases with no gene match: 1. Germline CDR1 reads SGHDT; CDR2 reads YYEEEE. CDR3 DNA sequence: TGTGCCAGCAGCTTGGTGGGACAGGGCTATGGCTACACCTTC. Translated: CASSLVGQGYGYTF.

This clone was detected only once. The chain joins TRBV24-1 to TRBJ1-2; D remains ambiguous. Looked up from germline, CDR1 is KGHDR and CDR2 is SFDVKD. The V and J ends lost 4 bases and 5 bases respectively, with 13 bases between them. CDR3 length: 14 residues. The CDR3 DNA sequence: TGTGCCACCAGTGACCGAGACAAAGCTTATGGCTACACCTTC. Amino acids: CATSDRDKAYGYTF.

This clone has a handful of counts. The chain employs TRBV18 and TRBJ1-1; D unresolved. Germline CDR1 KGHSH, CDR2 LQKENI. CDR3 size: 13 residues. V lost 4 bases and J lost 0, with 6 bases in between. The CDR3 protein is CASSLALNTEAFF. CDR3 in DNA: TGTGCCAGCTCACTAGCCTTGAACACTGAAGCTTTCTTT. Combining the CDR3 with reference TRBV18 and TRBJ1-1 gives the whole variable domain NAGVMQNPRHLVRRRGQEARLRCSPMKGHSHVYWYRQLPEEGLKFMVYLQKENIIDESGMPKERFSAEFPKEGPSILRIQQVVRGDSAAYFCASSLALNTEAFFGQGTRLTVV.

This chain uses TRBV4-3 with TRBJ2-7; TRBD1 matches at 9 bases. After removal of 0 bases from V and 0 bases from J, the junction contained 3 bases not matched to a gene. The CDR3 extends over 16 amino acids. Germline loops: CDR1 LGHNA, CDR2 YSLEER. CDR3 nucleotides: TGCGCCAGCAGCCAAGATGGGACAGGGAGCTCCTACGAGCAGTACTTC. Amino acids: CASSQDGTGSSYEQYF.

This chain uses TRBV29-1 with TRBJ2-5; 9 bases are a match to TRBD2. Losses at the gene ends were 8 bases for V and 4 bases for J; bases not matched to a gene: 11. Germline CDR1 SQVTM, CDR2 ANQGSEA. There are 14 residues in the CDR3. This chain's CDR3 is CSLLALAGPETQYF. CDR3 coding DNA: TGCAGCCTTCTTGCCCTAGCGGGACCAGAGACCCAGTACTTC. Full variable domain (missing parts from reference TRBV29-1 and TRBJ2-5): SAVISQKPSRDICQRGTSLTIQCQVDSQVTMMFWYRQQPGQSLTLIATANQGSEATYESGFVIDKFPISRPNLTFSTLTVSNMSPEDSSIYLCSLLALAGPETQYFGPGTRLLVL.

The table lists this clone with a count of one. V and J are TRBV24-1 and TRBJ2-3, with D possibly being TRBD2 (6 bases). This CDR3 comprises 14 residues. V was pared by 5 bases and J by 5 bases, with 13 bases between. Germline V CDR1 and CDR2: KGHDR, SFDVKD. The CDR3 reads CATSAGEVVDTQYF. The CDR3 DNA sequence: TGTGCCACCAGTGCGGGGGAGGTGGTAGATACGCAGTATTTT.

The genes are TRBV25-1 and TRBJ1-4; D is uncertain. The CDR3 covers 13 residues. Trimming cost V 8 bases and J 3 bases, with 10 bases left between them. Germline V gene sequence: CDR1 MGHDK, CDR2 SYGVNS. In DNA form, the CDR3 reads TGTGCCAGCGCCGGGTCCTCTAATGAAAAACTGTTTTTT. Amino acid sequence: CASAGSSNEKLFF.

In this sample, this clone turned up a few times. DNA for the CDR3: TGCGCCAGCAGCCAAGATCACGGACAGGGGTGGGAGACCCAGTACTTC. Its protein product is CASSQDHGQGWETQYF. This chain uses TRBV4-3 with TRBJ2-5, with 9 bases lining up with TRBD1. V lost 0 bases and J lost 5; bases outside the gene matches: 7. Germline V gene lookup returns CDR1 LGHNA and CDR2 YSLEER. The CDR3 is made up of 16 amino acids.

This chain connects TRBV28 to TRBJ2-7; TRBD2 matches at 8 bases. V dropped 7 bases and J dropped 5; count of bases not matched to a gene: 7. In germline, CDR1 is MDHEN, CDR2 SYDVKM. The CDR3 consists of 13 residues. CDR3 amino acids: CASISGTRHEQYF. CDR3 in DNA: TGTGCCAGCATCTCCGGGACTAGGCACGAGCAGTACTTC.

The chain recombines TRBV24-1 with TRBJ2-1, with D possibly matching TRBD2 (5 bases). The CDR3 runs 14 residues. V was shortened by 1 base and J by 10 bases, with 13 bases between the two germline ends. Germline V gene sequence: CDR1 KGHDR, CDR2 SFDVKD. In nucleotides, the CDR3 is TGTGCCACCAGTGATTTAGGACTGTTTAACGAGCAGTTCTTC. This codes for CATSDLGLFNEQFF.

J is TRBJ1-5 and V is TRBV28; D is uncertain. The CDR3 consists of 15 residues. Germline V lookup: CDR1 MDHEN, CDR2 SYDVKM. V dropped 3 bases and J dropped 2 bases, with 11 bases sitting between them. The CDR3 bases are TGTGCCAGCAGTTTGGGCAGTTGGGGCAATCAGCCCCAGCATTTT. Translated: CASSLGSWGNQPQHF.

The chain combines TRBV2 with TRBJ2-3; D is perhaps TRBD2 (6 bases). CDR1 is SNHLY and CDR2 is FYNNEI in the germline V gene. Trimming shortened V by 6 bases and J by 4 bases, and 8 bases separated the two germline ends. CDR3 length: 12 amino acids. The CDR3 spells CASRSGADTQYF. The CDR3 nucleotides are TGTGCCAGCAGGTCGGGGGCAGATACGCAGTATTTT.

V gene TRBV30 combines with J gene TRBJ2-2; 9 positions agree with TRBD1. This CDR3 has 16 residues. The germline V gene has CDR1 GTSNPN and CDR2 SVGIG (reference sequence). The V and J ends lost 4 bases and 5 bases, in that order; junction bases with no gene match: 11. This CDR3 reads CAWIPPGQGLTGELFF. The CDR3 nucleotides are TGTGCCTGGATTCCCCCAGGACAGGGGTTGACCGGGGAGCTGTTTTTT.

The sample holds many counts of this clone. The rearrangement links TRBV6-2 or TRBV6-3 to TRBJ2-7; 7 bases align to TRBD2. Germline values: CDR1 MNHEY, CDR2 SVGEGT. CDR3 size: 15 residues. V was clipped by 1 base and J by 0 bases; unmatched bases: 3. CDR3 protein: CASSYFASGSYEQYF. For the CDR3, the DNA is TGTGCCAGCAGTTACTTCGCTAGCGGCTCCTACGAGCAGTACTTC.

The chain joins TRBV14 to TRBJ2-7, with a possible D match to TRBD2 (5 bases). With 1 base removed from V and 7 bases from J, the gap between germline ends came to 20 bases. Looked up from germline, CDR1 is SGHDN and CDR2 is FVKESK. CDR3 length: 16 residues. Written as DNA, the CDR3 is TGTGCCAGCAGCCAAGGACGAGTAGCGACGCCCCGGGAGCAGTACTTC. Amino acids: CASSQGRVATPREQYF.

The chain couples TRBV6-2 or TRBV6-3 to TRBJ2-1, with D perhaps matching TRBD2 (6 bases). CDR1 is MNHEY and CDR2 is SVGEGT in the germline V gene. CDR3 length: 16 amino acids. The germline V and J ends were trimmed by 3 bases and 7 bases, with 19 bases remaining between them. The CDR3 is CASSYRRASLGNEQFF. In DNA form, the CDR3 reads TGTGCCAGCAGTTATCGGAGGGCCAGCCTCGGAAATGAGCAGTTCTTC.

The chain combines TRBV7-9 with TRBJ2-1; 11 bases map to TRBD2. The germline V gene has CDR1 SEHNR and CDR2 FQNEAQ (reference sequence). V was pared by 2 bases and J by 2 bases, with 5 bases of the junction left unmatched. The CDR3 has 17 residues. CDR3 in DNA: TGTGCCAGCAGCTTAATACTAGCGGGAGTCACCTACAATGAGCAGTTCTTC. Translating it yields CASSLILAGVTYNEQFF.

The count of this clone is one. V is TRBV29-1 and J is TRBJ2-7, with D hard to call. This CDR3 is built from 13 residues. The germline V gene has CDR1 SQVTM and CDR2 ANQGSEA. V lost 4 bases to trimming and J lost 2 bases, with 12 bases between them. The CDR3 loop reads CSVVAVITYEQYF. The DNA of the CDR3 is TGCAGCGTTGTTGCAGTAATAACCTACGAGCAGTACTTC.

The chain is built from TRBV5-6 and TRBJ2-7; 12 nucleotides line up with TRBD2. V lost 2 bases and J lost 7; bases outside the gene matches: 7. This CDR3 region has 15 residues. Germline-derived CDR1 and CDR2 are SGHDT and YYEEEE. This CDR3 is CASSLRTSGMREQYF. In nucleotides, the CDR3 is TGTGCCAGCAGCTTACGGACTAGCGGGATGCGGGAGCAGTACTTC.

This clone was counted once. This sequence joins TRBV2 and TRBJ2-2; 8 bases map to TRBD2. Germline V CDR1 and CDR2: SNHLY, FYNNEI. V lost 4 bases to trimming and J lost 7 bases; unmatched junction nucleotides: 11. The CDR3 is 16 amino acids. CDR3 bases: TGTGCCAGCAGTGTGACGGGAGGGCCAATCGGCGGGGAGCTGTTTTTT. Protein: CASSVTGGPIGGELFF.

The DNA for the CDR3 is TGTGCCAGTAGTACCCGGGACAGGGCCAATCAGCCCCAGCATTTT. Translated, it gives CASSTRDRANQPQHF. J is TRBJ1-5 and V is TRBV19; 9 positions match TRBD1. This CDR3 comprises 15 residues. The junction had 4 bases not matched to a gene; V was cut back by 4 bases and J by 3 bases. CDR1 and CDR2 (germline): LNHDA, SQIVND (reference sequence).

The chain recombines TRBV4-1 with TRBJ1-1, with TRBD1 matching over 7 bases. This CDR3 comprises 14 residues. With 3 bases clipped from V and 1 base from J, the junction kept 2 bases outside the gene matches. The germline gives CDR1 MGHRA, CDR2 YSYEKL. Written as DNA, the CDR3 is TGCGCCAGCAGCCAGGGACAGACGAACACTGAAGCTTTCTTT. Amino acids: CASSQGQTNTEAFF.

In its sample, this clone was seen once. The chain combines TRBV28 with TRBJ1-1; TRBD1 matches 7 bases. J gave up 1 base and V 2 bases, and 1 base lay outside the gene matches. This CDR3 is built from 14 residues. Germline assignment: CDR1 MDHEN and CDR2 SYDVKM. CDR3 amino acids: CASSLEGANTEAFF. In DNA form, the CDR3 reads TGTGCCAGCAGTTTAGAGGGGGCGAACACTGAAGCTTTCTTT. Variable domain in full (rest from reference TRBV28 and TRBJ1-1): DVKVTQSSRYLVKRTGEKVFLECVQDMDHENMFWYRQDPGLGLRLIYFSYDVKMKEKGDIPEGYSVSREKKERFSLILESASTNQTSMYLCASSLEGANTEAFFGQGTRLTVV.

Written as DNA, the CDR3 is TGCGCCAGCAGGGGGAGGGGTAATGAAAAACTGTTTTTT. Its protein is CASRGRGNEKLFF. The chain employs TRBV5-1 and TRBJ1-4; D possibly corresponds to TRBD1 (5 bases). The CDR3 length is 13 residues. Germline lookup yields CDR1 SGHRS and CDR2 YFSETQ. Trimming left V 5 bases short and J 4 bases short, with 9 bases between.

Notes on this clone: Other DNA sequences in the same sample also yield this CDR3. The V gene is TRBV19, the J gene TRBJ2-7; the D gene is possibly TRBD2 (6 bases). Germline assignment: CDR1 LNHDA and CDR2 SQIVND (reference sequence). The CDR3 length is 15 residues. Deletions cut 1 base from V and 2 bases from J, with 12 bases between. The CDR3, as DNA: TGTGCCAGTAGTATAGTGGGGGGTTCCCCCTACGAGCAGTACTTC. Translating gives CASSIVGGSPYEQYF.

V usage is TRBV6-5 and J usage is TRBJ2-1; perhaps TRBD1 as D (5 bases). V lost 8 bases and J 0 bases, leaving 11 bases between the germline ends. CDR3 size: 14 residues. Germline-derived CDR1 and CDR2 are MNHEY and SVGAGI. In DNA form, the CDR3 reads TGTGCCAGCCTGGCCAGGGCCTCCTACAATGAGCAGTTCTTC. It encodes CASLARASYNEQFF.